The present T cell receptor beta chain was sequenced within a study of blood T cell repertoires in COVID-19. Study in general: Samples taken during acute and convalescent COVID-19 were collected in the United States, Italy and Spain.

V shed 2 bases and J 4 bases; nucleotides not matched to a gene: 4. The CDR3 is 15 residues long. Germline CDR1 reads MRHNA; CDR2 reads SNTAGT. This clone was detected a few times. TCRdb keeps only in-frame clones here, not all; method: immunoSEQ multiplex PCR. The data show 170,000 or so clones, with about 87% seen just once and about 2.6% held by the top ten. The clonotype comes from a man aged 35 to 55 with active or convalescent COVID-19. What was sequenced was peripheral blood. The chain recombines TRBV6-4 with TRBJ2-3, with 9 positions matching TRBD2. The CDR3 coding sequence is TGTGCCAGCAGTGACGGGGCTAGCGGGGCAGATACGCAGTATTTT. Encoded protein: CASSDGASGADTQYF.